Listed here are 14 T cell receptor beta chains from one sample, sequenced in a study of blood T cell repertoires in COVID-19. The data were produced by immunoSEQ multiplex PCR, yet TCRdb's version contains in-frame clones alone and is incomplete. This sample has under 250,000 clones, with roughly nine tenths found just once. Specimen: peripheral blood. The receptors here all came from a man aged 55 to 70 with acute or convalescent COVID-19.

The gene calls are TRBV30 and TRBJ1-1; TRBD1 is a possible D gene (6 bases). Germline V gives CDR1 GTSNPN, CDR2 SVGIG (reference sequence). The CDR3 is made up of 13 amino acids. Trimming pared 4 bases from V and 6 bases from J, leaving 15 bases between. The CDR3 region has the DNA TGTGCCTGGAATCGCGGGGAGGGGGCTGAAGCTTTCTTT. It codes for CAWNRGEGAEAFF.

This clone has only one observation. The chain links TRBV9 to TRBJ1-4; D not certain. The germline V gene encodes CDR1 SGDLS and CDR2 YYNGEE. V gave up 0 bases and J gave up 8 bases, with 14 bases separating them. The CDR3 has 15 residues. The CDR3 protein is CASSVGAVSGEKLFF. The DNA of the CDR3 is TGTGCCAGCAGCGTAGGGGCGGTTAGCGGGGAAAAACTGTTTTTT.

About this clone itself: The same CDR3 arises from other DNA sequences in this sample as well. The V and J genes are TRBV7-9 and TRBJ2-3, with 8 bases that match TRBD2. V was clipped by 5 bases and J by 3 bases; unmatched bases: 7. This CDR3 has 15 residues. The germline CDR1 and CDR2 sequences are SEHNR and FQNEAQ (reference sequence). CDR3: CASSRTAGGTDTQYF. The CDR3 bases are TGTGCCAGCAGCCGAACTGCGGGGGGTACAGATACGCAGTATTTT. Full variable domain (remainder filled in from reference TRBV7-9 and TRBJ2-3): DTGVSQNPRHKITKRGQNVTFRCDPISEHNRLYWYRQTLGQGPEFLTYFQNEAQLEKSRLLSDRFSAERPKGSFSTLEIQRTEQGDSAMYLCASSRTAGGTDTQYFGPGTRLTVL.

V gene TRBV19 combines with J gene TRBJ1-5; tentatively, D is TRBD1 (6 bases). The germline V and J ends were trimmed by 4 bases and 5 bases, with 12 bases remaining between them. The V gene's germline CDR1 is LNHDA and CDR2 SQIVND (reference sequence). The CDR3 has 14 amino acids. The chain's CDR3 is CASSTSRGHQPQHF. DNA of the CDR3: TGTGCCAGTAGTACCAGCAGGGGACATCAGCCCCAGCATTTT.

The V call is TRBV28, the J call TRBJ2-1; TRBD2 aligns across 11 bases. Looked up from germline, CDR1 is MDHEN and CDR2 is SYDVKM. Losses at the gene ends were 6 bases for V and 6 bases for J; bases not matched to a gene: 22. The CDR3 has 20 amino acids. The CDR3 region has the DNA TGTGCCAGCAGCTCGGATCGAGGCCCCTTACTAGCGGGAGCCGGCAATGAGCAGTTCTTC. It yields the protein CASSSDRGPLLAGAGNEQFF. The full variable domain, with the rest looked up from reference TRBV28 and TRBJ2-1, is DVKVTQSSRYLVKRTGEKVFLECVQDMDHENMFWYRQDPGLGLRLIYFSYDVKMKEKGDIPEGYSVSREKKERFSLILESASTNQTSMYLCASSSDRGPLLAGAGNEQFFGPGTRLTVL.

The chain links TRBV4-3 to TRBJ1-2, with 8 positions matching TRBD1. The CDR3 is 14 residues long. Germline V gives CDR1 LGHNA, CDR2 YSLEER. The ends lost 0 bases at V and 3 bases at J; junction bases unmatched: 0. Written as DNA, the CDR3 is TGCGCCAGCAGCCAAGAGGACAGGGACTATGGCTACACCTTC. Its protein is CASSQEDRDYGYTF.

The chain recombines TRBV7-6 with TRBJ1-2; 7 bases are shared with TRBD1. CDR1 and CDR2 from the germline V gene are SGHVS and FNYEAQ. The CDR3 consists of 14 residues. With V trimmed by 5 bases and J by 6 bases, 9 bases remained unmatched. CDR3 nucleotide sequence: TGTGCCAGCAGCCCCCCCGGACAGGCACATGGCTACACCTTC. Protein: CASSPPGQAHGYTF.

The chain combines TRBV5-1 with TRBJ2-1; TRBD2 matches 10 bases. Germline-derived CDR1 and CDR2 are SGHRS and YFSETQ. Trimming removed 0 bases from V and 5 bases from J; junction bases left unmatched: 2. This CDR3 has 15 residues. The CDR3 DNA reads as TGCGCCAGCAGCTTGGAACTAGCGGGGAACAATGAGCAGTTCTTC. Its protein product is CASSLELAGNNEQFF.

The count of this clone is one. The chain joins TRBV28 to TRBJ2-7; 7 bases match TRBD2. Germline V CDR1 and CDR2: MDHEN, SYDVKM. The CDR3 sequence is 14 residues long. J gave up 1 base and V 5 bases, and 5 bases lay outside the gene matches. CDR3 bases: TGTGCCAGCAGTGCTAGCGGACCTTCCTACGAGCAGTACTTC. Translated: CASSASGPSYEQYF.

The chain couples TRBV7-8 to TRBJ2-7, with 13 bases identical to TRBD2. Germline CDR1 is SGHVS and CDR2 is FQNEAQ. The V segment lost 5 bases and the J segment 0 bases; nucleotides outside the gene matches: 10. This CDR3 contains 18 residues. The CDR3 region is CASSTRTSGSFGSYEQYF. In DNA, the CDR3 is TGTGCCAGCAGCACCAGGACTAGCGGGAGCTTCGGCTCCTACGAGCAGTACTTC.

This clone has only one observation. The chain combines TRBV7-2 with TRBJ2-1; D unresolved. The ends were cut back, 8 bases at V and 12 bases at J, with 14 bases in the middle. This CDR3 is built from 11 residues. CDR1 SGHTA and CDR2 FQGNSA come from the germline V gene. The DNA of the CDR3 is TGTGCCAGCGGCCTTGGCGGCGGGCAGTTCTTC. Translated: CASGLGGGQFF.

CDR3 sequence reads: CASSFIQASWYQETQYF. CDR3 in DNA: TGTGCCAGCAGCTTTATACAGGCTAGTTGGTACCAAGAGACCCAGTACTTC. This chain uses TRBV28 with TRBJ2-5, with a possible D match to TRBD1 (5 bases). Germline CDR1 and CDR2: MDHEN and SYDVKM. The V end lost 6 bases, the J end lost 0 bases, and 20 bases lay between the germline ends. This CDR3 contains 17 residues. The full variable domain, in which reference TRBV28 and TRBJ2-5 provide the parts outside the CDR3, is DVKVTQSSRYLVKRTGEKVFLECVQDMDHENMFWYRQDPGLGLRLIYFSYDVKMKEKGDIPEGYSVSREKKERFSLILESASTNQTSMYLCASSFIQASWYQETQYFGPGTRLLVL.

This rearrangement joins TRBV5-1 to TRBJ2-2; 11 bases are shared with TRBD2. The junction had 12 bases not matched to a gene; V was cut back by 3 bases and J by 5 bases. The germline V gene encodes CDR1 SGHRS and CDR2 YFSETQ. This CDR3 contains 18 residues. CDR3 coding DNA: TGCGCCAGCAGCTCCGAGACTAGCGGGACCCCGGGGACCGGGGAGCTGTTTTTT. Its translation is CASSSETSGTPGTGELFF.

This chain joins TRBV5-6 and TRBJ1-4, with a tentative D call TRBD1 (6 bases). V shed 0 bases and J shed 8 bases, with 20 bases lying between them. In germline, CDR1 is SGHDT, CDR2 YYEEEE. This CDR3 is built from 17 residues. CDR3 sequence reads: CASSLGAGADVGEKLFF. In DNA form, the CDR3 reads TGTGCCAGCAGCTTGGGAGCGGGGGCCGATGTTGGAGAAAAACTGTTTTTT. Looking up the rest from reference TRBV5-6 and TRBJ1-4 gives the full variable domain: DAGVTQSPTHLIKTRGQQVTLRCSPKSGHDTVSWYQQALGQGPQFIFQYYEEEERQRGNFPDRFSGHQFPNYSSELNVNALLLGDSALYLCASSLGAGADVGEKLFFGSGTQLSVL.